This T cell receptor (beta chain) was documented in a study of PD-L1 blockade in urothelial cancer. Turning to the study itself: Blood drawn 3 weeks (second dose) and 6 weeks after treatment start was analyzed. Per blood sample, T cells had a median of about 150,000.

TCRdb keeps only in-frame clones here, not all; method: immunoSEQ multiplex PCR. Of more than 95,000 clones listed, approximately 90% were seen once; the top ten hold under 2%. Time point reported: peripheral blood 6 weeks after treatment start. The patients' disease, urothelial carcinoma, was locally advanced or metastatic. Trimming removed 1 base at V and 1 base at J, with 17 bases between. Germline-derived CDR1 and CDR2 are MNHEY and SMNVEV (reference sequence). This CDR3 is 18 amino acids long. The TCR comes from a man in his sixties with urothelial cancer. The sample here was PBMCs, taken around atezolizumab (anti-PD-L1) treatment. V is TRBV27 and J is TRBJ1-3, with D uncertain. In DNA form, the CDR3 reads TGTGCCAGCAGTTTATTTATCCCGACTGGAGCTTCTGGAAACACCATATATTTT. It specifies CASSLFIPTGASGNTIYF.